Described below is a single TCR beta chain sequence and its context. Profiling relied on immunoSEQ multiplex PCR, and the TCRdb table lists in-frame clones only, not all of them. The sample has some 77,000 clones, roughly 91% seen once. This CDR3 has 12 residues. CDR1 and CDR2 (germline): ENHRY, SYGVKD. V gave up 5 bases and J gave up 3 bases, with 8 bases separating them. The data belong to a study of technical replicates of blood from a handful of donors. Sequenced: T cells isolated from PBMCs. The rearrangement links TRBV10-3 to TRBJ2-7; tentative D call: TRBD2 (5 bases). The sequence derives from a human donor in good health. CDR3 nucleotides: TGTGCCATCAGTCTCGGGAACTACGAGCAGTACTTC. Protein product: CAISLGNYEQYF.